A selection of T cell receptor beta chains follows, all from one sample in a study of blood T cell repertoires in COVID-19. TCRdb keeps only in-frame clones here, not all; method: immunoSEQ multiplex PCR. The data show over 250,000 clones, more than 75% seen once. Sequenced material: PBMCs or T cells enriched from blood (not recorded which). These TCRs come from an older woman in a cohort exposed to, infected with or recovered from COVID-19 (not recorded which). CDR3s include the opening cysteine and the closing phenylalanine or tryptophan. A D gene is named only where the DNA matches it firmly. Only part of the rows carry a size: once, few, many, or a class if the clone is expanded.

D	V	J	size	CDR3	DNA
TRBD1	TRBV5-1	TRBJ2-1	-	CASSSGRQGFYNEQFF	TGCGCCAGCAGCTCGGGACGACAGGGCTTCTACAATGAGCAGTTCTTC
TRBD2	TRBV28	TRBJ2-1	-	CASSLSSGRVLYNEQFF	TGTGCCAGCAGTTTGTCTAGCGGGAGGGTGCTTTACAATGAGCAGTTCTTC
-	TRBV30	TRBJ2-7	-	CAWSVGGYEQYF	TGTGCCTGGAGTGTAGGGGGCTACGAGCAGTACTTC
TRBD2	TRBV6-5	TRBJ2-1	-	CASSYLGTSDSYEQFF	TGTGCCAGCAGTTACCTCGGGACTAGCGATTCATATGAGCAGTTCTTC
-	TRBV28	TRBJ1-2	-	CASSSQLNYGYTF	TGTGCCAGCAGCTCACAGCTTAACTATGGCTACACCTTC
TRBD1	TRBV3-1/TRBV3-2	TRBJ2-5	-	CASSQDPGGAGETQYF	TGTGCCAGCAGCCAAGATCCAGGGGGCGCGGGGGAGACCCAGTACTTC
-	TRBV5-1	TRBJ2-5	-	CASSRSGAGETQYF	TGCGCCAGCAGCAGGTCAGGGGCCGGAGAGACCCAGTACTTC
TRBD2	TRBV6-5	TRBJ2-4	-	CASSWGLALAKNIQYF	TGTGCCAGCAGTTGGGGACTAGCCCTAGCCAAAAACATTCAGTACTTC
-	TRBV19	TRBJ2-1	-	CASSITEFNEQFF	TGTGCCAGTAGTATCACTGAGTTCAATGAGCAGTTCTTC
-	TRBV7-8	TRBJ1-3	few	CASSPAQGNTIYF	TGTGCCAGCAGCCCTGCACAGGGAAACACCATATATTTT
-	TRBV18	TRBJ2-2	-	CASSPQYGSNTGELFF	TGTGCCAGCTCACCACAATACGGGTCGAACACCGGGGAGCTGTTTTTT
-	TRBV10-2	TRBJ2-6	-	CASSEVGSGANVLTF	TGCGCCAGCAGTGAGGTCGGCTCTGGGGCCAACGTCCTGACTTTC
-	TRBV2	TRBJ2-1	-	CASSWRATRENNEQFF	TGTGCCAGCAGTTGGCGGGCGACTAGGGAGAACAATGAGCAGTTCTTC
TRBD1	TRBV7-2	TRBJ2-7	-	CASSSKQGAHYEQYF	TGTGCCAGCAGCTCCAAACAGGGGGCCCACTACGAGCAGTACTTC
TRBD2	TRBV9	TRBJ2-1	-	CASSVAGPTSGSNEQFF	TGTGCCAGCAGCGTAGCCGGACCGACTAGCGGGAGCAATGAGCAGTTCTTC
TRBD2	TRBV19	TRBJ2-7	-	CASSKSSGSLYEQYF	TGTGCCAGTAGTAAATCTAGCGGGAGTTTGTACGAGCAGTACTTC
TRBD1	TRBV18	TRBJ1-1	-	CASSLTGGADTEAFF	TGTGCCAGCTCATTGACAGGGGGCGCAGACACTGAAGCTTTCTTT
-	TRBV21-1	TRBJ2-4	-	CASSTTTGVGDIQYF	TGTGCCAGCAGCACCACAACAGGGGTGGGGGACATTCAGTACTTC
TRBD2	TRBV7-2	TRBJ2-1	-	CASSHRTSGDNEQFF	TGTGCCAGCAGCCACCGGACTAGCGGGGACAATGAGCAGTTCTTC
TRBD2	TRBV7-2	TRBJ2-1	-	CASSLGLAGVNEQFF	TGTGCCAGCAGCTTGGGACTAGCGGGAGTTAATGAGCAGTTCTTC
TRBD1	TRBV7-3	TRBJ1-1	-	CASSLIGTGASEAFF	TGTGCCAGCAGCTTAATTGGGACAGGGGCGTCCGAAGCTTTCTTT
TRBD1	TRBV7-9	TRBJ1-4	-	CASSFSTGPNEKLFF	TGTGCCAGCAGCTTCTCGACAGGGCCTAATGAAAAACTGTTTTTT
-	TRBV4-3	TRBJ2-1	few	CASSHPKDRQDPNEQFF	TGCGCCAGCAGCCATCCCAAAGACCGACAGGACCCCAATGAGCAGTTCTTC
TRBD1	TRBV28	TRBJ1-5	-	CASVTQGPGQPQHF	TGTGCCAGTGTTACACAGGGGCCCGGTCAGCCCCAGCATTTT
TRBD2	TRBV10-1	TRBJ2-1	-	CASSDVGREGNNEQFF	TGCGCCAGCAGTGATGTGGGGCGGGAGGGTAACAATGAGCAGTTCTTC
-	TRBV29-1	TRBJ1-4	once	CSVEGSGANEKLFF	TGCAGCGTTGAGGGGTCGGGAGCTAATGAAAAACTGTTTTTT
-	TRBV7-7	TRBJ2-7	-	CASSLDAGFEQYF	TGTGCTAGCAGCTTAGATGCAGGGTTCGAGCAGTACTTC
TRBD1	TRBV6-4	TRBJ2-2	-	CASRKTGTGASLSTGELFF	TGTGCCAGCAGGAAGACCGGGACAGGGGCCTCGTTGAGCACCGGGGAGCTGTTTTTT
-	TRBV5-6	TRBJ2-7	-	CASSLVPRGEQYF	TGTGCCAGCAGCTTGGTACCCAGGGGCGAGCAGTACTTC
-	TRBV18	TRBJ2-7	-	CASSPDSSYEQYF	TGTGCCAGCTCACCGGACAGCTCCTACGAGCAGTACTTC